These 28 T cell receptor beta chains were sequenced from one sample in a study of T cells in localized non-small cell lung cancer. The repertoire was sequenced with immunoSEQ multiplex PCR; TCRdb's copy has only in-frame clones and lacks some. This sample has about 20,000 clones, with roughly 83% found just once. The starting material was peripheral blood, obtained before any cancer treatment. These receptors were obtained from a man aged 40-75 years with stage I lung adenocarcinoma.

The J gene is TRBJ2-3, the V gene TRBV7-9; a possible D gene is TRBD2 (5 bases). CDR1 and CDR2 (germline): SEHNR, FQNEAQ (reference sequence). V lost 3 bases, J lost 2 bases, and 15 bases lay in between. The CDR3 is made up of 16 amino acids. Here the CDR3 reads CASSFPRGFNTDTQYF. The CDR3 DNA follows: TGTGCCAGCAGCTTTCCCCGCGGGTTTAACACAGATACGCAGTATTTT.

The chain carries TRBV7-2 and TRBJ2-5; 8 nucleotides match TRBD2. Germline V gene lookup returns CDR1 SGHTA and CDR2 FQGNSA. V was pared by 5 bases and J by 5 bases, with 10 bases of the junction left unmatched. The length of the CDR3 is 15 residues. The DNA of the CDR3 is TGTGCCAGCAGCCCCCAACGGGGGGGAGGGGAGACCCAGTACTTC. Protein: CASSPQRGGGETQYF.

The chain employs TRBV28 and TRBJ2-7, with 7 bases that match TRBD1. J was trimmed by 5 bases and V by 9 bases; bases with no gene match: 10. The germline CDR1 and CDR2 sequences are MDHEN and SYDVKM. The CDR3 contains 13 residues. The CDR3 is CASTGAYRDEQYF. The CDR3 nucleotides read TGTGCCAGTACAGGGGCTTATCGAGACGAGCAGTACTTC.

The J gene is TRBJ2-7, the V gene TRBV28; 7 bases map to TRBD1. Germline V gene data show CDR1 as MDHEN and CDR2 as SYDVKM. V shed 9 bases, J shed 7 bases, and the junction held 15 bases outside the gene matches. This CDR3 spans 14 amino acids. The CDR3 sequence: CASYARDRVGEQYF. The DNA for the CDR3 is TGTGCCAGTTATGCACGAGACAGGGTGGGGGAGCAGTACTTC.

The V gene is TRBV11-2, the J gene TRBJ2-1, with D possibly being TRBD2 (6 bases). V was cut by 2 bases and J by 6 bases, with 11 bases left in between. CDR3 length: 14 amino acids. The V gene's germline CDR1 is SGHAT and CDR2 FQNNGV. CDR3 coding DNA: TGTGCCAGCAGCTTAATACGGGAGATCAATGAGCAGTTCTTC. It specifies CASSLIREINEQFF.

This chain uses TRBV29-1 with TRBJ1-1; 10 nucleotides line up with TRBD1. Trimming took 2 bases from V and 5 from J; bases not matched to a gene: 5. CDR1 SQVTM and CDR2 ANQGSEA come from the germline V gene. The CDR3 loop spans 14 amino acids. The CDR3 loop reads CSVELTGGETEAFF. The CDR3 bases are TGCAGCGTTGAACTGACAGGGGGCGAGACTGAAGCTTTCTTT. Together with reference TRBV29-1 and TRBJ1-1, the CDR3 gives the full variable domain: SAVISQKPSRDICQRGTSLTIQCQVDSQVTMMFWYRQQPGQSLTLIATANQGSEATYESGFVIDKFPISRPNLTFSTLTVSNMSPEDSSIYLCSVELTGGETEAFFGQGTRLTVV.

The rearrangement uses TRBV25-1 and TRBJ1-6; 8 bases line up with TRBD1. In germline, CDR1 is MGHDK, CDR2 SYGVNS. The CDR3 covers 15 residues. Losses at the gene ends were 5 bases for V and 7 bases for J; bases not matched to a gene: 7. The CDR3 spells CASSKVQGENSPLHF. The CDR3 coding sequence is TGTGCCAGCAGTAAAGTACAGGGGGAAAATTCACCCCTCCACTTT.

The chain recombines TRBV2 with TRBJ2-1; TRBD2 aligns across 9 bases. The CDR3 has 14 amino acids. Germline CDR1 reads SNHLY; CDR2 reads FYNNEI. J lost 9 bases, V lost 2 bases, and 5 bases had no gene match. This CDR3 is CASSETGLAVEQFF. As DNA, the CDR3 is TGTGCCAGCAGTGAAACGGGACTAGCCGTTGAGCAGTTCTTC.

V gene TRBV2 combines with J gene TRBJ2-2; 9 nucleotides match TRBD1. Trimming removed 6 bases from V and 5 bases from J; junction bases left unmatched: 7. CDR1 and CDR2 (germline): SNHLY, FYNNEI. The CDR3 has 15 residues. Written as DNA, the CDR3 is TGTGCCAGCAGGTCTCGGACAGGGGTTACCGGGGAGCTGTTTTTT. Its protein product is CASRSRTGVTGELFF.

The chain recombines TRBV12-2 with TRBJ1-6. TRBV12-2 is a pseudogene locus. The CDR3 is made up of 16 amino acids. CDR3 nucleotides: TGTGCAAGTCGCTTCTCTATGGGGAACCTCTATTCACCCCTCCACTTT. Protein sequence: CASRFSMGNLYSPLHF.

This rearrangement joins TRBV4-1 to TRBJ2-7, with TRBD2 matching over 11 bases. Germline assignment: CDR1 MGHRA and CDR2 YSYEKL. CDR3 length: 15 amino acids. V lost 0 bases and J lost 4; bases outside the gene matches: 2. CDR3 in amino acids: CASSQELAGVYEQYF. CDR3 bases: TGCGCCAGCAGCCAAGAACTAGCGGGGGTTTACGAGCAGTACTTC.

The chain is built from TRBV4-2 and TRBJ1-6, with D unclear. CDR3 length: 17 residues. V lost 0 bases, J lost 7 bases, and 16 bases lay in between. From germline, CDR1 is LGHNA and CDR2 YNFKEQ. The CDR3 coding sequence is TGTGCCAGCAGCCAAGATCGATTGACTGACCTCAATTCACCCCTCCACTTT. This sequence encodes CASSQDRLTDLNSPLHF.

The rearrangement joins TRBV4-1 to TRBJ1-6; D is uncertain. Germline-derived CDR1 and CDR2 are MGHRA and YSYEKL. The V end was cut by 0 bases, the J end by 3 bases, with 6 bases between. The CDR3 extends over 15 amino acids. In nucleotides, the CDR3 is TGCGCCAGCAGCCAAGATTTTGTCTATAATTCACCCCTCCACTTT. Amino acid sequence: CASSQDFVYNSPLHF.

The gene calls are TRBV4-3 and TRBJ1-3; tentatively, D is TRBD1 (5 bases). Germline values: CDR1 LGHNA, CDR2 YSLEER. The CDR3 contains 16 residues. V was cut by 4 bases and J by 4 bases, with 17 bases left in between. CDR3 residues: CASSPTRDLGGNTIYF. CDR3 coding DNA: TGCGCCAGCAGCCCCACCAGGGACCTCGGGGGAAACACCATATATTTT.

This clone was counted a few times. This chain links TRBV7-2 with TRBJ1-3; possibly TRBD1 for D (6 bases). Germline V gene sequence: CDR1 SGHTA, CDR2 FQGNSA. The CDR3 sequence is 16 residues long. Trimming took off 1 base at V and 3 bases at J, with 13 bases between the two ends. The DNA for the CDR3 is TGTGCCAGCAGCTTAGTGGCCAGGGGAGGTGGAAACACCATATATTTT. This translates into CASSLVARGGGNTIYF.

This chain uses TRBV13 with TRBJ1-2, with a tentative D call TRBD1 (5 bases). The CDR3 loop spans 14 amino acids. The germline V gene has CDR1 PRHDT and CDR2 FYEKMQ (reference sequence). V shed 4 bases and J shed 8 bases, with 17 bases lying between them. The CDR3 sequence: CASSSPGSRGGYTF. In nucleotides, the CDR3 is TGTGCCAGCAGCTCCCCCGGTTCCCGGGGCGGCTACACCTTC.

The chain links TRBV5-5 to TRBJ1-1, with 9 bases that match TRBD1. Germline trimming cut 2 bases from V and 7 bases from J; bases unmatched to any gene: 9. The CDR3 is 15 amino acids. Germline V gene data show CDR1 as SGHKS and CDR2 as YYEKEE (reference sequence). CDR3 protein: CASSFYTPGQGEAFF. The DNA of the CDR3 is TGTGCCAGCAGCTTTTATACTCCGGGACAGGGTGAAGCTTTCTTT.

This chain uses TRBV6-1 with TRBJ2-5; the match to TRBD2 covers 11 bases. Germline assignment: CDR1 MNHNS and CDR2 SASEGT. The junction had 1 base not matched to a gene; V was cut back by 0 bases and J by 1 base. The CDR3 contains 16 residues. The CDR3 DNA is TGTGCCAGCAGTGAAGCGCTAGCGGGGGGCCAAGAGACCCAGTACTTC. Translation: CASSEALAGGQETQYF.

CDR3 sequence reads: CASSGGGRTEAFF. DNA for the CDR3: TGCGCCAGCAGCGGGGGGGGCCGCACTGAAGCTTTCTTT. The V gene is TRBV10-1, the J gene TRBJ1-1; maybe TRBD1 (6 bases). Germline V gene lookup returns CDR1 WNHNN and CDR2 SYGVQD (reference sequence). The V end was cut by 6 bases, the J end by 4 bases, with 12 bases between. This CDR3 is 13 amino acids long.

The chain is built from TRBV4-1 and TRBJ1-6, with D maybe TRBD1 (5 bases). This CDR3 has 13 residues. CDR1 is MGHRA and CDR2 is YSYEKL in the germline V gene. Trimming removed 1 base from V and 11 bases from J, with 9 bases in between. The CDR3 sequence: CASSQGQFAPLHF. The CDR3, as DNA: TGCGCCAGCAGCCAAGGACAGTTTGCACCCCTCCACTTT.

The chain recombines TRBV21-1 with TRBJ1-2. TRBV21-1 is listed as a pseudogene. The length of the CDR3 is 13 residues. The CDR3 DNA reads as TGTGCCAGCACGGGGGGGACGAGCTATGGCTACACCTTC. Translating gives CASTGGTSYGYTF.

The CDR3 region is CAISEGGLDYGYTF. For the CDR3, the DNA is TGTGCCATCAGTGAGGGTGGGCTTGACTATGGCTACACCTTC. The chain uses TRBV10-3 and TRBJ1-2; D call uncertain. Looked up from germline, CDR1 is ENHRY and CDR2 is SYGVKD. V was clipped by 2 bases and J by 3 bases, with 10 bases between them. CDR3 length: 14 amino acids.

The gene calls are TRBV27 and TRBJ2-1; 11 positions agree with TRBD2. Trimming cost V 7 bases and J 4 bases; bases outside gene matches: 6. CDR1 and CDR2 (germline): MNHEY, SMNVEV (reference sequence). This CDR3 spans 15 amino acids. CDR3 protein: CASNLGTSGYNEQFF. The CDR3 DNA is TGTGCCAGCAACCTCGGGACTAGCGGATACAATGAGCAGTTCTTC.

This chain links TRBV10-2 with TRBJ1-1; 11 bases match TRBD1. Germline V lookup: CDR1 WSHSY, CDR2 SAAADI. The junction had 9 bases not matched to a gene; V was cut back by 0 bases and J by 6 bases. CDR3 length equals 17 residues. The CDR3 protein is CASSESIGTGGIAEAFF. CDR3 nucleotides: TGCGCCAGCAGTGAGTCGATCGGGACAGGGGGTATCGCTGAAGCTTTCTTT.

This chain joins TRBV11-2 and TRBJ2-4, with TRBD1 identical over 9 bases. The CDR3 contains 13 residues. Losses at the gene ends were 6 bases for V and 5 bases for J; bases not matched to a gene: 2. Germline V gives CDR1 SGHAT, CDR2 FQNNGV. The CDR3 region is CASRRTGENIQYF. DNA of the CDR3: TGTGCCAGCAGACGGACAGGGGAAAACATTCAGTACTTC. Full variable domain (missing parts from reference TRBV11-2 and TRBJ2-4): EAGVAQSPRYKIIEKRQSVAFWCNPISGHATLYWYQQILGQGPKLLIQFQNNGVVDDSQLPKDRFSAERLKGVDSTLKIQPAKLEDSAVYLCASRRTGENIQYFGAGTRLSVL.

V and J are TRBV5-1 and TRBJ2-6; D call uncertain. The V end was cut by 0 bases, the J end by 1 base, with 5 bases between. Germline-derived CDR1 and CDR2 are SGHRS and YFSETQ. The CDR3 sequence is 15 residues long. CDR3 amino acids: CASSLDGSGANVLTF. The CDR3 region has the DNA TGCGCCAGCAGCTTGGACGGATCTGGGGCCAACGTCCTGACTTTC.

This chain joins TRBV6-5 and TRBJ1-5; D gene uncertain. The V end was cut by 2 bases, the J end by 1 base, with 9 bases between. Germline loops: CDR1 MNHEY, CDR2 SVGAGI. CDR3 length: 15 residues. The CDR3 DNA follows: TGTGCCAGCAGTTACACTCGGTCGAGCAATCAGCCCCAGCATTTT. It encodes CASSYTRSSNQPQHF.

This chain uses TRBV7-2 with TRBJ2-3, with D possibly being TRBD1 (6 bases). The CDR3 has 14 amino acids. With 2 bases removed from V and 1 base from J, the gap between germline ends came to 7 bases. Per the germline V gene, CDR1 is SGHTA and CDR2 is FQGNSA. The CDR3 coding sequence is TGTGCCAGCAGCTTAAACAGGGGCACAGATACGCAGTATTTT. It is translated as CASSLNRGTDTQYF.